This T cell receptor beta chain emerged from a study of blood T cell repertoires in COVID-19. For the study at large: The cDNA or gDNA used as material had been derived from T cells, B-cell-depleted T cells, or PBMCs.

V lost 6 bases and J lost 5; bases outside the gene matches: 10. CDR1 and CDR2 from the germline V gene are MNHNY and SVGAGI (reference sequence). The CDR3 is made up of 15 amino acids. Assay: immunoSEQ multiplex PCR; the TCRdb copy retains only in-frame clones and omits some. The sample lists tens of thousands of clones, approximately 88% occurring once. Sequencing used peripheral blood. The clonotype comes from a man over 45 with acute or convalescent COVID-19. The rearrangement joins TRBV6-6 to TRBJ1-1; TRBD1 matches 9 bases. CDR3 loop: CASSPATGGRTEAFF. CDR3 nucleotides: TGTGCCAGCAGCCCCGCGACAGGGGGGAGGACTGAAGCTTTCTTT.